This T cell receptor (beta chain) was identified during a study of T cell responses to AZD1222 COVID-19 vaccine. Study-wide points: With dominance at 160-218 and 743-854, vaccine-associated CD4 TCRs spanned spike. The donors showed a predominance of white British ancestry and of females, with possible underestimation of clonal diversity.

The CDR3 totals 14 residues. Trimming cost V 6 bases and J 5 bases; bases outside gene matches: 6. The V gene's germline CDR1 is MNHEY and CDR2 SVGAGI. TCRdb keeps only in-frame clones here, not all; method: immunoSEQ multiplex PCR. This sample has fewer than 90,000 clones; about nine tenths occur once, and the top ten carry roughly 11%. As for this clone: Its specificity is unknown.

This sample comprised peripheral blood, obtained 28 days after the second AZD1222 dose. The J gene is TRBJ1-1, the V gene TRBV6-5, with TRBD1 identical over 10 bases. The clonotype originates from an adult who received the AZD1222 COVID-19 vaccine. Written as DNA, the CDR3 is TGTGCCAGCAGGCGGACAGGGGGTAAAACTGAAGCTTTCTTT. Its protein is CASRRTGGKTEAFF.